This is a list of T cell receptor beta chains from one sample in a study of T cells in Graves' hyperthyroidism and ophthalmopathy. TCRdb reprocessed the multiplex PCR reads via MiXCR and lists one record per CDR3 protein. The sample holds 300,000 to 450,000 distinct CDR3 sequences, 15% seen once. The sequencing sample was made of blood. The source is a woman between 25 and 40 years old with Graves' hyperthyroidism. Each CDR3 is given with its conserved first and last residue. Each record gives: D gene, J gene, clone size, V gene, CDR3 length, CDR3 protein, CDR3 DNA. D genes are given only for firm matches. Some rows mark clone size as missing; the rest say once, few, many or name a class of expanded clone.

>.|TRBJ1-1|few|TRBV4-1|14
CASSQGEGDTEAFF
TGCGCCAGCAGCCAAGGAGAAGGGGACACTGAAGCTTTCTTT
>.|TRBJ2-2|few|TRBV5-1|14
CASSFSGFTGELFF
TGCGCCAGCAGCTTCTCAGGGTTTACCGGGGAGCTGTTTTTT
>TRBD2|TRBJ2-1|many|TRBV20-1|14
CSASGAGDYNEQFF
TGCAGTGCTAGTGGGGCGGGAGACTACAATGAGCAGTTCTTC
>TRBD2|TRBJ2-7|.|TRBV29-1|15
CSVDSSGGPGGEQYF
TGCAGCGTTGATTCTAGCGGGGGGCCGGGAGGGGAGCAGTACTTC
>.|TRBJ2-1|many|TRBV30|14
CAWKTGSPYNEQFF
TGTGCCTGGAAAACAGGGTCTCCCTACAATGAGCAGTTCTTC
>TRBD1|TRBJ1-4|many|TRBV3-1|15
CASSQGTGIGEKLFF
TGTGCCAGCAGCCAAGGGACAGGGATAGGTGAAAAACTGTTTTTT
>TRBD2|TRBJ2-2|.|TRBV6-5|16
CASSFGGLATTGELFF
TGTGCCAGCAGTTTCGGAGGACTAGCGACCACCGGGGAGCTGTTTTTT
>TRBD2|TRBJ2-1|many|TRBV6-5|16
CASSYRSGSAYNEQFF
TGTGCCAGCAGTTACCGTAGCGGGAGCGCCTACAATGAGCAGTTCTTC
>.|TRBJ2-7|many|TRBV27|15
CASSLSRTNPYEQYF
TGTGCCAGCAGTTTATCCCGGACTAACCCCTACGAGCAGTACTTC
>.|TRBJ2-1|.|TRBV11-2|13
CASSLGVLGEQFF
TGTGCCAGCAGCTTAGGTGTTTTAGGTGAGCAGTTCTTC
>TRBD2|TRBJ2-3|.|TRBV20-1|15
CSAPQTSGGQDTQYF
TGCAGTGCCCCACAGACTAGCGGGGGTCAGGATACGCAGTATTTT
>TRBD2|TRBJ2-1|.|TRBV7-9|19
CASSLETLTSGISYNEQFF
TGTGCCAGCAGCTTAGAAACTCTAACTAGCGGGATTAGTTACAATGAGCAGTTCTTC
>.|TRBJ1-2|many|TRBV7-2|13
CASSPRTAYGYTF
TGTGCCAGCAGCCCTCGGACGGCCTATGGCTACACCTTC
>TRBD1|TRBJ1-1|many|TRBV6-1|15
CASSYGYRGNTEAFF
TGTGCCAGCAGTTACGGCTACAGGGGGAACACTGAAGCTTTCTTT
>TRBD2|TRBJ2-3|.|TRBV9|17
CASSVESSGASTGTQYF
TGTGCCAGCAGCGTAGAGTCTAGCGGGGCGAGCACAGGTACGCAGTATTTT
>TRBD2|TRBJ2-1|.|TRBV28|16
CASSFGTSGISHEQFF
TGTGCCAGCAGTTTCGGGACTAGCGGGATTTCCCATGAGCAGTTCTTC
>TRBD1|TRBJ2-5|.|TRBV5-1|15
CASSFSGQGQETQYF
TGCGCCAGCAGTTTTTCAGGACAGGGACAAGAGACCCAGTACTTC
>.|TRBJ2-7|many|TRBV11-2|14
CASSPQGSFYEQYF
TGTGCCAGCAGCCCCCAGGGGTCCTTCTACGAGCAGTACTTC
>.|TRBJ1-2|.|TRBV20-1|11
CSARGLIGYTF
TGCAGTGCTAGGGGACTAATTGGCTACACCTTC
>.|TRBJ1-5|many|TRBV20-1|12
CSAGVGDQPQHF
TGCAGTGCTGGGGTGGGGGATCAGCCCCAGCATTTT
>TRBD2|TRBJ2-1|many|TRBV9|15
CASSVSSGKSNEQFF
TGTGCCAGCAGCGTATCTAGCGGGAAGTCCAATGAGCAGTTCTTC
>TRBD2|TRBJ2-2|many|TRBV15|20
CATSRGPGLAGGRSTGELFF
TGTGCCACCAGCAGAGGCCCAGGACTAGCGGGAGGGCGGAGCACCGGGGAGCTGTTTTTT
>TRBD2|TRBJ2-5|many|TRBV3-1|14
CASSQSLAGETQYF
TGTGCCAGCAGCCAATCGCTAGCGGGGGAGACCCAGTACTTC
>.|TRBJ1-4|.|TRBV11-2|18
CASSLSGALGRAGEKLFF
TGTGCCAGCAGCTTATCTGGGGCTTTGGGCAGGGCGGGTGAAAAACTGTTTTTT
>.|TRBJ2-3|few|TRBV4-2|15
CASSQDLLTRDTQYF
TGTGCCAGCAGCCAAGATCTCCTAACCCGGGATACGCAGTATTTT
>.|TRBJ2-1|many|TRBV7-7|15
CASSLGYGDYNEQFF
TGTGCTAGCAGCCTAGGGTACGGCGATTACAATGAGCAGTTCTTC
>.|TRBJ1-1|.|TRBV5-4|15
CASSPPGGANTEAFF
TGTGCCAGCAGCCCCCCAGGCGGGGCGAACACTGAAGCTTTCTTT
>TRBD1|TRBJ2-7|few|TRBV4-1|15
CASSLTGTGSYEQYF
TGCGCCAGCAGCCTCACCGGGACAGGGTCCTACGAGCAGTACTTC
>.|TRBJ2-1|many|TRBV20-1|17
CSAAGAGPRRSYNEQFF
TGCAGTGCCGCAGGGGCGGGTCCACGGCGCTCCTACAATGAGCAGTTCTTC
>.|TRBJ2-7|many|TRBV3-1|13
CASSQGRTYEQYF
TGTGCCAGCAGCCAAGGGAGGACCTACGAGCAGTACTTC
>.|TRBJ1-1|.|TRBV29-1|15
CSVVGGAWRNTEAFF
TGCAGCGTTGTGGGGGGCGCTTGGAGGAACACTGAAGCTTTCTTT
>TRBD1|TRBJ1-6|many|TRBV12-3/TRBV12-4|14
CASSSTGDHSPLHF
TGTGCCAGCAGTTCGACAGGGGATCATTCACCCCTCCACTTT
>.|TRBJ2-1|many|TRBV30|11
CAWAGRLEQFF
TGTGCCTGGGCCGGACGTCTGGAGCAGTTCTTC
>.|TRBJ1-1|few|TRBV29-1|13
CSVEAAVRTEAFF
TGCAGCGTTGAAGCAGCAGTAAGGACTGAAGCTTTCTTT
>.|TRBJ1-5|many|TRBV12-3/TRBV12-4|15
CASSFWDIGNQPQHF
TGTGCCAGCAGTTTTTGGGATATCGGCAATCAGCCCCAGCATTTT
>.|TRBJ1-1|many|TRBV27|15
CASSLLGSLNTEAFF
TGTGCCAGCAGTTTACTTGGCAGTTTGAACACTGAAGCTTTCTTT
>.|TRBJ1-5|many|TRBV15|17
CATSRAAGSYSNQPQHF
TGTGCCACCAGCAGAGCTGCAGGATCATATAGCAATCAGCCCCAGCATTTT
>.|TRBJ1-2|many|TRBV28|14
CASSNQGTVYGYTF
TGTGCCAGCAGCAACCAGGGTACAGTCTATGGCTACACCTTC
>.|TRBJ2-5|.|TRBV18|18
CAISPGSRASRYQETQYF
TGTGCCATCTCACCGGGATCGAGGGCTAGCCGGTACCAAGAGACCCAGTACTTC
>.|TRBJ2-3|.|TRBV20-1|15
CSARVGDQYTDTQYF
TGCAGTGCTAGAGTGGGGGACCAATACACAGATACGCAGTATTTT
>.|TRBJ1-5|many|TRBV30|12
CAWGGRDQPQHF
TGTGCCTGGGGGGGGCGGGATCAGCCCCAGCATTTT
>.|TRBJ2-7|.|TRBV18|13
CASSPGPIYEQYF
TGTGCCAGCTCACCGGGACCGATCTACGAGCAGTACTTC
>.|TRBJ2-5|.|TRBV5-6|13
CASSKDRGETQYF
TGTGCCAGCAGTAAAGACAGAGGGGAGACCCAGTACTTC
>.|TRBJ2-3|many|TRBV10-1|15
CASSARWDSTDTQYF
TGCGCCAGCAGCGCTAGGTGGGATTCCACAGATACGCAGTATTTT
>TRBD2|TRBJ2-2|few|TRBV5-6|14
CASSRREGTGELFF
TGTGCCAGCAGCCGGCGGGAGGGCACCGGGGAGCTGTTTTTT
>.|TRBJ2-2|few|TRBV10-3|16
CAISELQGDGGGELFF
TGTGCCATCAGTGAGCTCCAGGGAGACGGTGGCGGGGAGCTGTTTTTT
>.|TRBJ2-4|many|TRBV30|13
CAWGEKGKNIQYF
TGTGCCTGGGGTGAGAAGGGCAAAAACATTCAGTACTTC
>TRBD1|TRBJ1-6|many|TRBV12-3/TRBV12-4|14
CATSTGQGISPLHF
TGTGCCACCTCGACAGGGCAGGGGATTTCACCCCTCCACTTT
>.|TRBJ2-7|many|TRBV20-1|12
CSARRLAYEQYF
TGCAGTGCGCGGCGGCTGGCCTACGAGCAGTACTTC
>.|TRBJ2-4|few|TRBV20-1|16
CSARDRGTIPKNIQYF
TGCAGTGCTAGAGACAGGGGGACTATACCCAAAAACATTCAGTACTTC
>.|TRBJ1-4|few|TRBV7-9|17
CASSLRRGDVRNEKLFF
TGTGCCAGCAGCCTAAGGAGGGGGGACGTTCGCAATGAAAAACTGTTTTTT